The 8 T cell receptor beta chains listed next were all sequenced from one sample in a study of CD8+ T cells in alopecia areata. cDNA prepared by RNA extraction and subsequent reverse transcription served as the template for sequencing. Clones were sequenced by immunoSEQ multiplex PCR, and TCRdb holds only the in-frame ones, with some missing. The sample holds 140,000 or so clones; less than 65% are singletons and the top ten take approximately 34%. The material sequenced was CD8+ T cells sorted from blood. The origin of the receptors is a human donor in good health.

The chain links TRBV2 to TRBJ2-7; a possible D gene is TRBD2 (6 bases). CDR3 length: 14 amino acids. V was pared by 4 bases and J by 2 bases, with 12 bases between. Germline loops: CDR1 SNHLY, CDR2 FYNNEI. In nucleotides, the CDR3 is TGTGCCAGCAGTGTCGGGGGTGGGGCCTACGAGCAGTACTTC. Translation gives CASSVGGGAYEQYF.

The CDR3 sequence is CASSFGDARNEQFF. The CDR3 DNA reads TGCGCCAGCAGCTTCGGGGACGCCAGGAATGAGCAGTTCTTC. The chain combines TRBV5-1 with TRBJ2-1, with D possibly being TRBD1 or TRBD2 (5 bases each). V lost 2 bases to trimming and J lost 7 bases, with 13 bases between them. The CDR3 totals 14 residues. In germline, CDR1 is SGHRS, CDR2 YFSETQ.

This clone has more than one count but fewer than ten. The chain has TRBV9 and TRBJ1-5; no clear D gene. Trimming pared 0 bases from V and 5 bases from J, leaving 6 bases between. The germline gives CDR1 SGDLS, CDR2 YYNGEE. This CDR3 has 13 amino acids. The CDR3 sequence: CASSVEADQPQHF. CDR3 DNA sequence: TGTGCCAGCAGCGTAGAGGCAGATCAGCCCCAGCATTTT.

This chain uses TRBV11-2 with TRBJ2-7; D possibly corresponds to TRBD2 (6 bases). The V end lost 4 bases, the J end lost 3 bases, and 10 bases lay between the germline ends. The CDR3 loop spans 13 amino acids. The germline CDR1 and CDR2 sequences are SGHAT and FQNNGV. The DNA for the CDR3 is TGTGCCAGCAGCTCAGGACTACTCTACGAGCAGTACTTC. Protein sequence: CASSSGLLYEQYF.

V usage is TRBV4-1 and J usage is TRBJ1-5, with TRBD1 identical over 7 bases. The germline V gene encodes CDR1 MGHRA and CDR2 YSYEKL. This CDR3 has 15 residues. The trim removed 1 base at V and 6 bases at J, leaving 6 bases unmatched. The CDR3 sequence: CASSQGMAGGQPQHF. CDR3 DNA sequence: TGCGCCAGCAGCCAAGGAATGGCAGGGGGTCAGCCCCAGCATTTT.

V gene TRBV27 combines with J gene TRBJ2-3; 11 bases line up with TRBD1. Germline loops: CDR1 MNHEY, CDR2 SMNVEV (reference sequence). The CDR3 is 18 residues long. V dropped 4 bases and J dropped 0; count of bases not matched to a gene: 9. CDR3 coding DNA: TGTGCCAGCAGTTCCGGACAGGGGGCAGCCACTAGCACAGATACGCAGTATTTT. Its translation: CASSSGQGAATSTDTQYF.

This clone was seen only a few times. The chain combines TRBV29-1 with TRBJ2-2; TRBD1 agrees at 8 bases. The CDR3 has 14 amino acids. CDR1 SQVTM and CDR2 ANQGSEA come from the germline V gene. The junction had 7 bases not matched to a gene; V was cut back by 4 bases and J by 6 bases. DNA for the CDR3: TGCAGCGTTGGGGGGACAGGAAGGGCCGGGGAGCTGTTTTTT. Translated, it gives CSVGGTGRAGELFF.

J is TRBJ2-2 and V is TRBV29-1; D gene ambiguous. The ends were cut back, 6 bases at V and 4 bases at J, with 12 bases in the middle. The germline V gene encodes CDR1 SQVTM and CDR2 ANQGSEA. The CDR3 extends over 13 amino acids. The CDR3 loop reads CSVVQSGTGELFF. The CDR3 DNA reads TGCAGCGTCGTTCAGTCAGGCACCGGGGAGCTGTTTTTT.